The present TCR beta chain was sequenced within a study of T cell repertoires in ileal Crohn's disease. General study findings and limits: Every patient over 26.8% clonality showed endoscopic recurrence. The median delay to postoperative endoscopy was about 7.4 months. Sorted CD8 T cells held more high-frequency clones than CD4.

The data were produced by immunoSEQ multiplex PCR, yet TCRdb's version contains in-frame clones alone and is incomplete. The sample comprises about 7,200 clones, roughly 72% of which are singletons, and around 10% rests with the top ten. Time point noted: neoterminal ileum biopsy at postoperative endoscopy, about 6 months after surgery. Trimming left V 0 bases short and J 2 bases short, with 10 bases between. Germline V gene data show CDR1 as LGHNA and CDR2 as YSLEER. The CDR3 contains 15 residues. Turning to this clone: The antigen is unknown.

V is TRBV4-3 and J is TRBJ2-5; D gene uncertain. The sample was ileal tissue. The sequence derives from an adult with Crohn's disease. The CDR3 sequence is CASSQDPSWQETQYF. The CDR3 DNA reads TGCGCCAGCAGCCAAGATCCTAGTTGGCAAGAGACCCAGTACTTC.